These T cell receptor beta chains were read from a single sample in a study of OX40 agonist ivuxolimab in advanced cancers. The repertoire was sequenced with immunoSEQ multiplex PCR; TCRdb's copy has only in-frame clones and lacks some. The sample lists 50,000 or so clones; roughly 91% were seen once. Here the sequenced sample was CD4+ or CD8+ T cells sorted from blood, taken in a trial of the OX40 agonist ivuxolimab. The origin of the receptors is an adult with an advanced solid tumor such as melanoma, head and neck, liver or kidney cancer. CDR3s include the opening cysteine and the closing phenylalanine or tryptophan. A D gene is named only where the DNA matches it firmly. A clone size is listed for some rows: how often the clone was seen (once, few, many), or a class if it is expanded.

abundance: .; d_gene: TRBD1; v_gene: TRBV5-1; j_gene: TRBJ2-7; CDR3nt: TGCGCCAGCAGCTTGGGGGGACAGGGCTTAAGCGAGCAGTACTTC; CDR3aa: CASSLGGQGLSEQYF
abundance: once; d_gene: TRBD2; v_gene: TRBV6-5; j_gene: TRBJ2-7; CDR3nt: TGTGCCACCGGGACTAGCGGGACCTACGAGCAGTACTTC; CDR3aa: CATGTSGTYEQYF
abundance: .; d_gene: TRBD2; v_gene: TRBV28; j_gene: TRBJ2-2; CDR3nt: TGTGCCAGCGGAGAAGGGAGGGATCCGAACACCGGGGAGCTGTTTTTT; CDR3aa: CASGEGRDPNTGELFF
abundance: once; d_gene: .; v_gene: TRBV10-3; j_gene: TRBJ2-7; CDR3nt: TGTGCCATCAGTGATTCCGGGACCGCGTACGAGCAGTACTTC; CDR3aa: CAISDSGTAYEQYF
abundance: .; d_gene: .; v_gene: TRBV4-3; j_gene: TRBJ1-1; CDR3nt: TGCGCCAGCAGCCAAGATCCGGGGACCCTGATGAACACTGAAGCTTTCTTT; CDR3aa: CASSQDPGTLMNTEAFF
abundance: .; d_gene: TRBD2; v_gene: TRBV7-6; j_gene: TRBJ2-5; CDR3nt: TGTGCCAGCAGCTTAGAGGTTGTTCGGGAGGCCCAGTACTTC; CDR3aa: CASSLEVVREAQYF
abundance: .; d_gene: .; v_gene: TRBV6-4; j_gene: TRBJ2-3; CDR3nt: TGTGCCAGCAGTGACTCGGTAGACGGTAGCACAGATACGCAGTATTTT; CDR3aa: CASSDSVDGSTDTQYF
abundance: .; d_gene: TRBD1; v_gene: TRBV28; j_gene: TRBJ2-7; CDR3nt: TGTGCCAGCAGTTCTACGCTAACAGGGGAGTGGGGTCAGGACGAGCAGTACTTC; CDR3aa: CASSSTLTGEWGQDEQYF
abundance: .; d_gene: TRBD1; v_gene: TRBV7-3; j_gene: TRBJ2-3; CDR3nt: TGTGCCAGCAGTTCAACAGGGGGCAGAGATACGCAGTATTTT; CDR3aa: CASSSTGGRDTQYF
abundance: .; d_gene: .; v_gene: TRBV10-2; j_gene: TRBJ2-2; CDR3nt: TGCGCCAGCAGTGTTTCGGCCTTGGAACTTTCCACCGGGGAGCTGTTTTTT; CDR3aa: CASSVSALELSTGELFF
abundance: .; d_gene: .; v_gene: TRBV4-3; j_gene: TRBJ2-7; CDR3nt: TGCGCCAGCAGCCAGACGCAACAGGGAGACGAGCAGTACTTC; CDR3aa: CASSQTQQGDEQYF
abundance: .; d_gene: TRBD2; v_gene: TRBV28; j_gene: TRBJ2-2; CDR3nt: TGTGCCAGCAGTTCCCGACTAGCGGGAGACAACACCGGGGAGCTGTTTTTT; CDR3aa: CASSSRLAGDNTGELFF
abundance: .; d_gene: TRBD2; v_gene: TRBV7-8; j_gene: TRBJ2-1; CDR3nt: TGTGCCAGCAGCTGGTATAGCGGGAGCGCCTACAATGAGCAGTTCTTC; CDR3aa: CASSWYSGSAYNEQFF
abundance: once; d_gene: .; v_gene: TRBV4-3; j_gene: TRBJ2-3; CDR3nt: TGCGCCAGCAGCCAGGCGAGGGGCGCAGATACGCAGTATTTT; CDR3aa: CASSQARGADTQYF
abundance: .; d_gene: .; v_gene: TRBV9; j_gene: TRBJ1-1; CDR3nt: TGTGCCAGCAGCGTCAATAGTCGTGGGGAGGGTGACACTGAAGCTTTCTTT; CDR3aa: CASSVNSRGEGDTEAFF
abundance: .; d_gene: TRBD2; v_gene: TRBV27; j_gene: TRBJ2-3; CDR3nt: TGTGCCAGCAGTTTATTCCCTCTGGCGGGAGGAGGGACAGATACGCAGTATTTT; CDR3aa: CASSLFPLAGGGTDTQYF
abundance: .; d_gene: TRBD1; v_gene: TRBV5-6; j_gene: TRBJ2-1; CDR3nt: TGTGCCAGCAGCTTGGCGCGGGACAGGTCCGTCTACAATGAGCAGTTCTTC; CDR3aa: CASSLARDRSVYNEQFF
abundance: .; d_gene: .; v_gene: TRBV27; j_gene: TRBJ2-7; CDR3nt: TGTGCCAGCAGTTTACTGGGATGGGGATACGAGCAGTACTTC; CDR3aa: CASSLLGWGYEQYF
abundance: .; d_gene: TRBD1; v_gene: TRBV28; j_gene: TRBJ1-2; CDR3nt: TGTGCCAGCACTATGGGACAGGTCAGCTCCTACTATGGCTACACCTTC; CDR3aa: CASTMGQVSSYYGYTF
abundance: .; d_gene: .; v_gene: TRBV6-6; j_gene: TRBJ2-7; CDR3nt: TGTGCCAGCACCTCACTCTTCCCCGCCCACGAGCAGTACTTC; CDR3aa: CASTSLFPAHEQYF
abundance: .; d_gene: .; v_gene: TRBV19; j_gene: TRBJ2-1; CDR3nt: TGTGCCAGTAGCGGAGACTACAATGAGCAGTTCTTC; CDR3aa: CASSGDYNEQFF
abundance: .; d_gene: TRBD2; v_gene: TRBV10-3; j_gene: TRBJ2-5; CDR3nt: TGTGCCATCAGAGCGGCCAGCGGGAGACAAGAGACCCAGTACTTC; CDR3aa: CAIRAASGRQETQYF
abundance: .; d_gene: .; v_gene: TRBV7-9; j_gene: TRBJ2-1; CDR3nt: TGTGCCAGCAGCTTGATGGGGGATCCGGGAGAGCAGTTCTTC; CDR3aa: CASSLMGDPGEQFF
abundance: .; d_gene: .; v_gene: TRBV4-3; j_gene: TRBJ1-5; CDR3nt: TGCGCCAGTGCACCGCAGACCCAACACAATCAGCCCCAGCATTTT; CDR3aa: CASAPQTQHNQPQHF
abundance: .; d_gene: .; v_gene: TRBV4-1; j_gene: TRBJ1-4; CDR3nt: TGCGCCAGCAGCCAAGATTACACTCTGGGTGAAAAACTGTTTTTT; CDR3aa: CASSQDYTLGEKLFF
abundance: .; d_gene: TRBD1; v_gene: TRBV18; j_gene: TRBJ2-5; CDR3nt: TGTGCCAGCTCACCAGGTATCGACAGGGGAGAGGGGAGAGAGACCCAGTACTTC; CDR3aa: CASSPGIDRGEGRETQYF
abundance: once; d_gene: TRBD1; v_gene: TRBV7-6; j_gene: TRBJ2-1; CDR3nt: TGTGCCAGCAGCCCGACTCCGGGACAGCAAGAAAATGAGCAGTTCTTC; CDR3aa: CASSPTPGQQENEQFF
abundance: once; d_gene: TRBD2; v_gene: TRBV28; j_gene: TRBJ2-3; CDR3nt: TGTGCCAGCAGTTTGGGACTAGCGAGAAACACAGATACGCAGTATTTT; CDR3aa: CASSLGLARNTDTQYF
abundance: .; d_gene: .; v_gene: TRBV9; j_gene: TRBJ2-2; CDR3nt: TGTGCCAGCAGCGTGAACACCGGGGAGCTGTTTTTT; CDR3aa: CASSVNTGELFF
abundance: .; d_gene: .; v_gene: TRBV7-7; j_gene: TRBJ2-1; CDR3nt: TGTGCCAGCAGCCCTTTCGTAGGAAATGAGCAGTTCTTC; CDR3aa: CASSPFVGNEQFF
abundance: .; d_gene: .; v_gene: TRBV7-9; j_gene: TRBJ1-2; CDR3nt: TGTGCCAGCGGGGCGGCGGGTGGCTACACCTTC; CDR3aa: CASGAAGGYTF
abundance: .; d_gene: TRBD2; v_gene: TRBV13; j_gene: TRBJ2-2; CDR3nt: TGTGCCAGCAGCCCTACCCGACTAGCGAGAGTGAACACCGGGGAGCTGTTTTTT; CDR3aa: CASSPTRLARVNTGELFF
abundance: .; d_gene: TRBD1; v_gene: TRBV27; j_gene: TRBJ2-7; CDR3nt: TGTGCCAGCAGTTCACAAGGACAGGCTCCGTTGAACGAGCAGTACTTC; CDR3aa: CASSSQGQAPLNEQYF
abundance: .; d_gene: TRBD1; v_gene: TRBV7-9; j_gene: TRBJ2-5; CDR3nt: TGTGCCAGCAGACCGACAGGGGGCCAAGAGACCCAGTACTTC; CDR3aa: CASRPTGGQETQYF
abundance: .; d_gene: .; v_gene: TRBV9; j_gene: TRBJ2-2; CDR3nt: TGTGCCAGCAGCGCCTGGGACGGTCACACCGGGGAGCTGTTTTTT; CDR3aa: CASSAWDGHTGELFF
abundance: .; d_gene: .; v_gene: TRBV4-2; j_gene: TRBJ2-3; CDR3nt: TGTGCCAGCAGCCATATCGAGGATACGCAGTATTTT; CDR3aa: CASSHIEDTQYF
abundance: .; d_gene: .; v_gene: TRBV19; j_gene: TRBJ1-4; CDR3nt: TGTGCCAGTAGTGCCTCTCTCGGCGGATCCTATGAAAAACTGTTTTTT; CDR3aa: CASSASLGGSYEKLFF
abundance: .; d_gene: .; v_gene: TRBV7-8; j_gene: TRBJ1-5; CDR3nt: TGTGCCAGCAGCCCGCGTCAGGGGAATCAGCCCCAGCATTTT; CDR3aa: CASSPRQGNQPQHF
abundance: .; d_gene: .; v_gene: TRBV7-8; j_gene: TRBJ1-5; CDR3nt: TGTGCCAGCAGCTTAGGGGGCCAGCCCCAGCATTTT; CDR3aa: CASSLGGQPQHF
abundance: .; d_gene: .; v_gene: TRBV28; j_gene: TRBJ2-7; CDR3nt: TGTGCCAGCAGTTTCCCGCCGGTAGGCAGTTTCGAGCAGTACTTC; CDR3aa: CASSFPPVGSFEQYF
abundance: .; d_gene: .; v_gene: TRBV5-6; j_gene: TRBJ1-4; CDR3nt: TGTGCCAGCAGCTTGGTCGGGGGGTCGGGTGAAAAACTGTTTTTT; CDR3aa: CASSLVGGSGEKLFF
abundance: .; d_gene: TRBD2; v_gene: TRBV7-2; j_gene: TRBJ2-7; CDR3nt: TGTGCCAGCAGCTTAGGAGTAGCGGGATCCTACGAGCAGTACTTC; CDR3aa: CASSLGVAGSYEQYF
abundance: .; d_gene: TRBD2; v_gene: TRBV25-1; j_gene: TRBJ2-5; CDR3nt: TGTGCCAGCAGTGAATATGGACTAGAAGAGACCCAGTACTTC; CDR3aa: CASSEYGLEETQYF
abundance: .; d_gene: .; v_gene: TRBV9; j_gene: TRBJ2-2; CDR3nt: TGTGCCAGCAGCGGGACGGGGGCGAACACCGGGGAGCTGTTTTTT; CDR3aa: CASSGTGANTGELFF